The 4 T cell receptor beta chains reported below all come from one sample, sequenced in a study of blood T cell repertoires in COVID-19. Some clones are missing from TCRdb's copy, which holds only in-frame ones; the method was immunoSEQ multiplex PCR. The profile covers 200,000 to 300,000 clones, with 75% to 85% appearing a single time and around 5.5% taken by the ten largest. Sequencing input: peripheral blood. The receptors were sampled from a man aged 50 to 60 with COVID-19, enrolled during active disease.

The chain recombines TRBV23-1 with TRBJ2-7, with D possibly matching TRBD1 (6 bases). TRBV23-1 carries the ORF label, with uncertain function. This CDR3 has 16 residues. Deletions cut 5 bases from V and 2 bases from J, with 19 bases between. As DNA, the CDR3 is TGCGCCAGCAGTTCCAACCCGTACAGGGACACCTACGAGCAGTACTTC. It encodes CASSSNPYRDTYEQYF.

This chain uses TRBV5-1 with TRBJ2-1; 7 nucleotides align to TRBD2. J lost 3 bases, V lost 2 bases, and 5 bases had no gene match. Germline lookup yields CDR1 SGHRS and CDR2 YFSETQ. There are 15 residues in the CDR3. CDR3 protein: CASSFTGGGYNEQFF. In DNA, the CDR3 is TGCGCCAGCAGCTTTACGGGCGGGGGCTACAATGAGCAGTTCTTC.

The rearrangement uses TRBV5-4 and TRBJ2-2, with D maybe TRBD2 (6 bases). Germline values: CDR1 SGHNT, CDR2 YYREEE (reference sequence). The CDR3 spans 15 residues. V was shortened by 3 bases and J by 4 bases, with 13 bases between the two germline ends. The CDR3 reads CASSSGRGSTGELFF. CDR3 nucleotide sequence: TGTGCCAGCAGCTCCGGACGGGGGAGCACCGGGGAGCTGTTTTTT. Complete variable domain (other parts from reference TRBV5-4 and TRBJ2-2): ETGVTQSPTHLIKTRGQQVTLRCSSQSGHNTVSWYQQALGQGPQFIFQYYREEENGRGNFPPRFSGLQFPNYSSELNVNALELDDSALYLCASSSGRGSTGELFFGEGSRLTVL.

This rearrangement joins TRBV27 to TRBJ2-2; D possibly corresponds to TRBD1 (6 bases). V lost 7 bases to trimming and J lost 0 bases, with 12 bases between them. Per the germline V gene, CDR1 is MNHEY and CDR2 is SMNVEV (reference sequence). This CDR3 has 15 residues. The CDR3 spells CASTRTEPNTGELFF. The DNA for the CDR3 is TGTGCCAGCACCCGGACAGAACCGAACACCGGGGAGCTGTTTTTT.